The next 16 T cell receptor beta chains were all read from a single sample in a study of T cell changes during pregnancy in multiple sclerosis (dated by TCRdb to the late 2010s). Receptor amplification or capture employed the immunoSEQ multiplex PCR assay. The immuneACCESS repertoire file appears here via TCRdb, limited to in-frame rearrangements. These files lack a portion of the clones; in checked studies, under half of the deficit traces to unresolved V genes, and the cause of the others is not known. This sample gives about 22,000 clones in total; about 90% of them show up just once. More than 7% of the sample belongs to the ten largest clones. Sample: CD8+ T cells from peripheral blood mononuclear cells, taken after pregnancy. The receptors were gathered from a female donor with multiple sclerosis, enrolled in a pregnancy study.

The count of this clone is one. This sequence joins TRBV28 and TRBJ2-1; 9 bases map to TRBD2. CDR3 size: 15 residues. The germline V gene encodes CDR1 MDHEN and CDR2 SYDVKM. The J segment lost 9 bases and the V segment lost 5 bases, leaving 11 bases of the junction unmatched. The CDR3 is CASSVWGGRAGEQFF. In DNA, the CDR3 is TGTGCCAGCAGTGTGTGGGGCGGGAGGGCCGGTGAGCAGTTCTTC.

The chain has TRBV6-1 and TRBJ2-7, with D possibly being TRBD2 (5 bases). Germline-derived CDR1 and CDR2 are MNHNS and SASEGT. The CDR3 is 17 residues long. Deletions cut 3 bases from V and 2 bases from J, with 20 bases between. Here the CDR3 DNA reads TGTGCCAGCAGTGATGCCCTGACCCGGACTGCCACCTACGAGCAGTACTTC. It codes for CASSDALTRTATYEQYF.

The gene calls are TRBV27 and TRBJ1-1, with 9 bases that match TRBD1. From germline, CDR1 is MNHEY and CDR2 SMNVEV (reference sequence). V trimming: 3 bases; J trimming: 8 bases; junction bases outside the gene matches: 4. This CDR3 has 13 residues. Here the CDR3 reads CASSFGQGLEAFF. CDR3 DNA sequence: TGTGCCAGCAGTTTCGGACAGGGGCTAGAAGCTTTCTTT.

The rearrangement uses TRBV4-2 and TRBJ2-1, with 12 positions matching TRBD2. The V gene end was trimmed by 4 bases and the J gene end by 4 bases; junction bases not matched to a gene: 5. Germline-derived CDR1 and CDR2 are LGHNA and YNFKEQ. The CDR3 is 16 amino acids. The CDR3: CASSPLAGGVYNEQFF. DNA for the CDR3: TGTGCCAGCAGCCCGCTAGCGGGAGGGGTATACAATGAGCAGTTCTTC.

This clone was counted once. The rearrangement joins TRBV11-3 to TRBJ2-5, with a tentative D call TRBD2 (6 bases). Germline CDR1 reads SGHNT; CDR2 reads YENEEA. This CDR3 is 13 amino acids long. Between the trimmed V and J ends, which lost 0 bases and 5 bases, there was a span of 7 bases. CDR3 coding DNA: TGTGCCAGCAGCTTAGAAGGAGGGGAGACCCAGTACTTC. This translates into CASSLEGGETQYF.

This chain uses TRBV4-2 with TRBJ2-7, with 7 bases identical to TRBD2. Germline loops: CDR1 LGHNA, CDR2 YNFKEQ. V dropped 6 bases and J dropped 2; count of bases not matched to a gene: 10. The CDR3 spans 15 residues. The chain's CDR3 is CASRGEGRETYEQYF. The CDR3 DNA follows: TGTGCCAGCAGGGGAGAAGGGCGGGAGACCTACGAGCAGTACTTC.

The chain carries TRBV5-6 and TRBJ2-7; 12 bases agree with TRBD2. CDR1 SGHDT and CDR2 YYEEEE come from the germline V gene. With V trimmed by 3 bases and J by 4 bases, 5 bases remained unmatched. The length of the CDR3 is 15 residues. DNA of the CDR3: TGTGCCAGCAGCTACCCTAGCGGGAGGGGATACGAGCAGTACTTC. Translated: CASSYPSGRGYEQYF.

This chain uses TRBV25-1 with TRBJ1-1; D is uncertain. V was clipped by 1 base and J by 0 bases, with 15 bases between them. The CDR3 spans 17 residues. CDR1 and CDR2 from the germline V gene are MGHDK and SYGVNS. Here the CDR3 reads CASSELTEDPLNTEAFF. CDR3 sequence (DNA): TGTGCCAGCAGTGAATTGACTGAAGATCCCTTGAACACTGAAGCTTTCTTT.

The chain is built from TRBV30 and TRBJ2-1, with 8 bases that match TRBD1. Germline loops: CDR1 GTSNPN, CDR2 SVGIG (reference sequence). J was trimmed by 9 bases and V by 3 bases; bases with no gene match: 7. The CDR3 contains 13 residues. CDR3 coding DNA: TGTGCCTGGAGAAAGCAGGGGGCTAGTGAGCAGTTCTTC. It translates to CAWRKQGASEQFF.

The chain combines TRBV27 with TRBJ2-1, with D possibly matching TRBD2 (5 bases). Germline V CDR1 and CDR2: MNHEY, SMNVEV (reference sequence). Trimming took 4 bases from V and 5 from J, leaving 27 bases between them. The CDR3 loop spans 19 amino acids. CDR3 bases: TGTGCCAGCAGTTCGATCTTGCCACTAGGACCCTGGTCCGACAATGAGCAGTTCTTC. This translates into CASSSILPLGPWSDNEQFF.

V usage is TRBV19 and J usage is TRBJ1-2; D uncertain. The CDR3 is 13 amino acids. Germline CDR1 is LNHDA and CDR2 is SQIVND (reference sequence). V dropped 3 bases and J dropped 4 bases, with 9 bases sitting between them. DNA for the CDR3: TGTGCCAGTAGTATTGACACCTCCTATGGCTACACCTTC. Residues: CASSIDTSYGYTF.

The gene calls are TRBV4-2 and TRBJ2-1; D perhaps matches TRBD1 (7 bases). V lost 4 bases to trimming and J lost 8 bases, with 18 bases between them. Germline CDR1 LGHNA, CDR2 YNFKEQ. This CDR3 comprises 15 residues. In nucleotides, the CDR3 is TGTGCCAGCAGCCCGCTGACAGGGAGGTTGGATGAGCAGTTCTTC. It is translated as CASSPLTGRLDEQFF.

The CDR3 sequence: CASSPDWEREGTDTQYF. As DNA, the CDR3 is TGTGCCAGCAGCCCAGATTGGGAGCGGGAGGGCACAGATACGCAGTATTTT. This sequence joins TRBV7-2 and TRBJ2-3, with 9 bases lining up with TRBD2. Germline CDR1 reads SGHTA; CDR2 reads FQGNSA. The CDR3 has 17 residues. J gave up 1 base and V 5 bases, and 10 bases lay outside the gene matches.

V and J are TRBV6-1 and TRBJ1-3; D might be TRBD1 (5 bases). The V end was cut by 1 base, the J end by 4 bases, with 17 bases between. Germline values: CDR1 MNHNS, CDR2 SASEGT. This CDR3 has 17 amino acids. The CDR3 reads CASSEGVGPVTGNTIYF. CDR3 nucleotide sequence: TGTGCCAGCAGTGAAGGGGTGGGGCCGGTAACCGGAAACACCATATATTTT.

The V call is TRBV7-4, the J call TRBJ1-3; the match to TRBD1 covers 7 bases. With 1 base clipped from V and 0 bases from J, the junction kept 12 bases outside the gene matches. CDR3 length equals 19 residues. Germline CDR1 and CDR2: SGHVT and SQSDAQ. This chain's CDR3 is CASSLGGRQGEVSGNTIYF. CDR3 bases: TGTGCCAGCAGCTTAGGTGGTCGTCAGGGGGAAGTCTCTGGAAACACCATATATTTT.

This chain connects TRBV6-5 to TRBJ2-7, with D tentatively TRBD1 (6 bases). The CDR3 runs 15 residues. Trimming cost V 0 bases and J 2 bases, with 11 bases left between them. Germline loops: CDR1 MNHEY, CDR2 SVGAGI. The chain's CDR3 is CASSYSAGDTYEQYF. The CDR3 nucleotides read TGTGCCAGCAGTTACTCTGCAGGGGACACCTACGAGCAGTACTTC.